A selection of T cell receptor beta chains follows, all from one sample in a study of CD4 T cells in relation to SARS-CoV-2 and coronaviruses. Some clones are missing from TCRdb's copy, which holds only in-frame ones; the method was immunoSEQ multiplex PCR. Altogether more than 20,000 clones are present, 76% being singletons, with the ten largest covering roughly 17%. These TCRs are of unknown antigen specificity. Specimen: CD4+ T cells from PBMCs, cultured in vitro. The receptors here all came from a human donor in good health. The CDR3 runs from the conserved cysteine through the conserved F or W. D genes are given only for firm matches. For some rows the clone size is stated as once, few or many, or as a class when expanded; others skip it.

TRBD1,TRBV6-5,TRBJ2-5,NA,CASSYSSRGRKETQYF,TGTGCCAGCAGTTACTCGAGTAGGGGGCGAAAGGAGACCCAGTACTTC
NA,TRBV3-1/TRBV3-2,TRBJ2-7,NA,CASSQGSHEQYF,TGTGCCAGCAGCCAAGGAAGCCACGAGCAGTACTTC
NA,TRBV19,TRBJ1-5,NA,CASSIVGRVNQPQHF,TGTGCCAGTAGTATTGTGGGGCGGGTCAATCAGCCCCAGCATTTT
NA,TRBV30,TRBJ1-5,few,CAWNRDEDQPQHF,TGTGCCTGGAACCGGGATGAGGATCAGCCCCAGCATTTT
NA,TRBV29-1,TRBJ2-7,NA,CSVALYKSLAYEQYF,TGCAGCGTTGCCCTGTACAAGTCTTTAGCCTACGAGCAGTACTTC
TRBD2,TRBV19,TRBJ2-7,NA,CASTPGLAGGAYEQYF,TGTGCCAGTACCCCAGGACTAGCGGGAGGAGCCTACGAGCAGTACTTC
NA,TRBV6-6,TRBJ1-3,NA,CASSHRDTGNTIYF,TGTGCCAGCAGCCACAGGGACACTGGAAACACCATATATTTT
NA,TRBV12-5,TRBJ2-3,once,CASGLVIHRTDTQYF,TGTGCTAGTGGTTTGGTAATCCACCGCACAGATACGCAGTATTTT
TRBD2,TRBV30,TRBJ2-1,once,CAWSKKGLAGGQQFF,TGTGCCTGGAGTAAAAAGGGACTAGCGGGAGGCCAGCAGTTCTTC
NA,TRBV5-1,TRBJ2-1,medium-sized,CASSTFRMSSYNEQFF,TGCGCCAGCAGCACGTTCAGGATGAGCTCCTACAATGAGCAGTTCTTC
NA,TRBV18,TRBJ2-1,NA,CASSPDGSSYNEQFF,TGTGCCAGCTCACCAGACGGGAGCTCCTACAATGAGCAGTTCTTC